A selection of T cell receptor beta chains follows, all from one sample in a study of T cell changes during pregnancy in multiple sclerosis. Assay: immunoSEQ multiplex PCR; the TCRdb copy retains only in-frame clones and omits some. This table has 85,000 to 100,000 clones, about 92% appearing once. Sample: peripheral blood, taken in the first trimester of pregnancy. Receptor source: a female donor with multiple sclerosis, enrolled in a pregnancy study. CDR3s include the opening cysteine and the closing phenylalanine or tryptophan. The D gene is left open where the match is weak. Rows give clone size only sometimes, using once, few, many, or a class for an expanded clone.

length	size	D	J	V	DNA	CDR3
14	NA	TRBD1	TRBJ2-7	TRBV19	TGTGCCAGTAGTATTATGGGACAGACTTACGAGCAGTACTTC	CASSIMGQTYEQYF
15	NA	TRBD1	TRBJ2-7	TRBV7-3	TGTGCCAGCAGCCTAACGGGACAGGGTGTCTACGAGCAGTACTTC	CASSLTGQGVYEQYF
14	NA	NA	TRBJ1-5	TRBV5-6	TGTGCCAGCAGCCCACAGGGACGCAATCAGCCCCAGCATTTT	CASSPQGRNQPQHF
16	NA	NA	TRBJ2-1	TRBV29-1	TGCAGCGTGACGATCGGCGGAAGGAGCTCCTACAATGAGCAGTTCTTC	CSVTIGGRSSYNEQFF
14	NA	NA	TRBJ2-7	TRBV7-9	TGTGCCAGCAGCCTCCGGGACTTGTCCTACGAGCAGTACTTC	CASSLRDLSYEQYF
16	NA	TRBD1	TRBJ2-2	TRBV7-6	TGTGCCAGCATTTTAAGTGGGACAGGGTCCACCGGGGAGCTGTTTTTT	CASILSGTGSTGELFF
16	NA	NA	TRBJ1-3	TRBV5-6	TGTGCCAGCAGCTGGAAAGGGAGTCCCTCTGGAAACACCATATATTTT	CASSWKGSPSGNTIYF
15	once	NA	TRBJ1-1	TRBV28	TGTGCCAGCAGTTTATGGGGGCAGTTGAACACTGAAGCTTTCTTT	CASSLWGQLNTEAFF
17	NA	TRBD1	TRBJ1-2	TRBV19	TGTGCCAGTATGCGTATCGGACAGGGGCCCCGAGATTATGGCTACACCTTC	CASMRIGQGPRDYGYTF
12	NA	NA	TRBJ2-7	TRBV30	TGTGCCTGGGGCAGGGGATCCTACGAGCAGTACTTC	CAWGRGSYEQYF
13	NA	NA	TRBJ2-7	TRBV15	TGTGCCACCAGCAGGGGCAGCTCCTACGAGCAGTACTTC	CATSRGSSYEQYF
13	few	NA	TRBJ2-1	TRBV14	TGTGCCAGCAGGCACAGGGACGGCAATGAGCAGTTCTTC	CASRHRDGNEQFF
14	NA	TRBD2	TRBJ2-5	TRBV2	TGTGCCAGCAAAGCTAGCGGACTGCAAGAGACCCAGTACTTC	CASKASGLQETQYF
13	NA	NA	TRBJ2-1	TRBV6-1	TGTGCCAGCAGTACTAGGACCGCCGATGAGCAGTTCTTC	CASSTRTADEQFF
14	NA	TRBD2	TRBJ2-7	TRBV4-2	TGTGCCAGCAGCCAAGATCTGGCTAGCGGCGAGCAGTACTTC	CASSQDLASGEQYF
13	NA	TRBD1	TRBJ2-1	TRBV5-4	TGTGCCAGCAGCTTTGATGTTGGAAACAGGGGAGTCTTC	CASSFDVGNRGVF
15	NA	TRBD2	TRBJ2-7	TRBV28	TGTGCCAGCAGCCACACTAGCGCCGGGGTCTACGAGCAGTACTTC	CASSHTSAGVYEQYF
15	NA	NA	TRBJ1-2	TRBV28	TGTGCCAGCAGTGAATATGACAGTGCTAACTATGGCTACACCTTC	CASSEYDSANYGYTF
14	NA	NA	TRBJ2-3	TRBV9	TGTGCCAGCAGCGTACTAGCCCTTCAGGATACGCAGTATTTT	CASSVLALQDTQYF
15	once	TRBD1	TRBJ2-3	TRBV7-3	TGTGCCAGCAGCTTCGGGACAGGGAGCACAGATACGCAGTATTTT	CASSFGTGSTDTQYF
14	NA	NA	TRBJ1-1	TRBV5-4	TGTGCCAGCAGCCCTTGGGACTCGAACACTGAAGCTTTCTTT	CASSPWDSNTEAFF
13	NA	TRBD1	TRBJ1-2	TRBV30	TGTGCCTGGAGAGGGACAGGGGTGGGTGGCTACACCTTC	CAWRGTGVGGYTF
17	NA	TRBD1	TRBJ1-2	TRBV19	TGTGCCAGTAGTACCGGGACAGGGGCCTCCTCTCCCTATGGCTACACCTTC	CASSTGTGASSPYGYTF
14	NA	TRBD2	TRBJ2-5	TRBV7-9	TGTGCCAGCAGCTTAGGGACTAGGGCGGAGACCCAGTACTTC	CASSLGTRAETQYF
16	NA	TRBD2	TRBJ2-3	TRBV7-2	TGTGCCAGCAGCTGGAGACTAGCGGGAGGGCCAGATACGCAGTATTTT	CASSWRLAGGPDTQYF
13	NA	NA	TRBJ2-2	TRBV5-1	TGCGCCAGCAGCTTTCAAAACACCGGGGAGCTGTTTTTT	CASSFQNTGELFF
13	NA	TRBD1	TRBJ2-7	TRBV5-1	TGCGCCAGCAGCTTGTTACAGGGGGCCGAGCAGTACTTC	CASSLLQGAEQYF
13	NA	NA	TRBJ2-7	TRBV9	TGTGCCAGCAGCGACGGTACCACCTACGAGCAGTACTTC	CASSDGTTYEQYF
15	NA	TRBD1	TRBJ2-7	TRBV27	TGTGCCAGCAGGACCGGGACAGGGGTTTACTACGAGCAGTACTTC	CASRTGTGVYYEQYF
21	NA	NA	TRBJ1-1	TRBV30	TGTGCCTGGAGTGTGGATTCATGGAGCAGGAGGGACCTTCGATGGTACACTGAAGCTTTCTTT	CAWSVDSWSRRDLRWYTEAFF
15	NA	TRBD2	TRBJ2-1	TRBV5-4	TGTGCCAGCAGCTTGACGGGAGGAACCTACAATGAGCAGTTCTTC	CASSLTGGTYNEQFF
15	NA	NA	TRBJ2-2	TRBV5-1	TGCGCCAGCAGCTCTCTAGCGTCGAACACCGGGGAGCTGTTTTTT	CASSSLASNTGELFF
13	NA	NA	TRBJ1-4	TRBV21-1	TGTGCCAACGAGACAGGGGGCAGTGAAAAACTGTTTTTT	CANETGGSEKLFF
14	NA	TRBD1	TRBJ2-3	TRBV28	TGTGCCAGCACAGACAGGGGATGGACAGATACGCAGTATTTT	CASTDRGWTDTQYF
15	once	NA	TRBJ2-6	TRBV4-2	TGTGCCAGCAGCCAAGAACTCTCTGGGGCCAACGTCCTGACTTTC	CASSQELSGANVLTF
13	NA	NA	TRBJ2-2	TRBV11-2	TGTGCCAGCAGCCGGACAAACACCGGGGAGCTGTTTTTT	CASSRTNTGELFF
14	NA	NA	TRBJ1-1	TRBV28	TGTGCCAGCAGTTTCGGGTACTACAACACTGAAGCTTTCTTT	CASSFGYYNTEAFF
15	NA	NA	TRBJ2-1	TRBV14	TGTGCCAGCAGCAATGAGGGATGGATTCAAGATGAGCAGTTCTTC	CASSNEGWIQDEQFF
15	once	TRBD1	TRBJ1-1	TRBV7-2	TGTGCCAGCAGTTTCACGATCGCAGGGGGCCCTGAAGCTTTCTTT	CASSFTIAGGPEAFF
13	NA	TRBD1	TRBJ1-2	TRBV7-9	TGTGCCAGCAGCTCGCGAGGGACAGATGGCTACACCTTC	CASSSRGTDGYTF
15	NA	TRBD1	TRBJ2-1	TRBV7-2	TGTGCCAGCAGCCCCGACAGGGGGCGAACTAATGAGCAGTTCTTC	CASSPDRGRTNEQFF
13	NA	NA	TRBJ2-3	TRBV7-3	TGTGCCAGCAGCCGACAGACCACAGATACGCAGTATTTT	CASSRQTTDTQYF
13	NA	NA	TRBJ1-2	TRBV6-6	TGTGCCAGCAGTTACGACAGTAACTATGGCTACACCTTC	CASSYDSNYGYTF
14	NA	NA	TRBJ2-2	TRBV5-1	TGCGCCAGCAGCTTGGAGAGATTCACCGGGGAGCTGTTTTTT	CASSLERFTGELFF
12	NA	NA	TRBJ2-1	TRBV7-9	TGTGCCAGCAGCTTAGGTAGCAATGAGCAGTTCTTC	CASSLGSNEQFF
15	NA	NA	TRBJ1-2	TRBV18	TGTGCCAGCTCACGGGACACGGCCCCAAACTATGGCTACACCTTC	CASSRDTAPNYGYTF
16	NA	TRBD1	TRBJ2-1	TRBV5-1	TGCGCCAGCAGCCCACTGAGGGACAGGGGATACAATGAGCAGTTCTTC	CASSPLRDRGYNEQFF
14	NA	NA	TRBJ1-3	TRBV5-1	TGCGCCAGCAGCACTGATTTCTCTGGAAACACCATATATTTT	CASSTDFSGNTIYF
15	NA	NA	TRBJ1-5	TRBV19	TGTGCCAGTAGTATCTGGGGGGTTGGCTACCAGCCCCAGCATTTT	CASSIWGVGYQPQHF
14	NA	TRBD2	TRBJ2-7	TRBV5-1	TGCGCCAGCAGCTTGTCTAGCGGGGCTTACGAGCAGTACTTC	CASSLSSGAYEQYF
17	NA	TRBD1	TRBJ1-5	TRBV28	TGTGCCAGCAGCCACCCCCGAAACAGGGGAGGCAATCAGCCCCAGCATTTT	CASSHPRNRGGNQPQHF
17	NA	NA	TRBJ2-6	TRBV18	TGTGCCAGCTCACCACCGGCAGGCAGCTCTGGGGCCAACGTCCTGACTTTC	CASSPPAGSSGANVLTF